One TCR beta chain is described in this entry. This table comes from immunoSEQ multiplex PCR, and its TCRdb copy is limited to in-frame clones, with some not included. The table lists 50,000 to 85,000 clones, less than 90% of them singletons. This sample was included in a study of OX40 agonist ivuxolimab in advanced cancers. V gave up 0 bases and J gave up 1 base, with 12 bases separating them. The CDR3 spans 16 residues. Germline V gives CDR1 LGHNA, CDR2 YSLEER. V usage is TRBV4-3 and J usage is TRBJ1-1; unclear D gene. This receptor was identified in an adult with an advanced solid tumor such as melanoma, head and neck, liver or kidney cancer. The sequences come from CD4+ or CD8+ T cells sorted from blood, collected in a trial of the OX40 agonist ivuxolimab. The CDR3 DNA reads TGCGCCAGCAGCCAAGATAGCGTCAGATCGAACACTGAAGCTTTCTTT. This codes for CASSQDSVRSNTEAFF.